The clone carrying this T cell receptor beta chain was seen once. CDR3 length equals 15 residues. Per germline, CDR1 MGHDK and CDR2 SYGVNS. The junction had 6 bases not matched to a gene; V was cut back by 3 bases and J by 7 bases. This table comes from immunoSEQ multiplex PCR, and its TCRdb copy is limited to in-frame clones, with some not included. The sample consists of some 200,000 clones, 80% to 85% of them appearing once. The data are from a study of blood T cell repertoires in COVID-19. Looking at the study overall: The cDNA or gDNA used as material had been derived from T cells, B-cell-depleted T cells, or PBMCs.

This receptor was taken from a human donor with acute or convalescent COVID-19. The donor label of this sample is uncertain. This rearrangement joins TRBV25-1 to TRBJ2-1, with TRBD1 matching 10 bases. The sequencing sample was made of peripheral blood. CDR3 amino acids: CASSDPGQGWNEQFF. CDR3 sequence (DNA): TGTGCCAGCAGTGATCCGGGACAGGGGTGGAATGAGCAGTTCTTC.